The 13 T cell receptor beta chains below come from one sample, sequenced in a study of radiotherapy plus CTLA-4 blockade in lung cancer. TCRdb's copy holds only in-frame clones and misses some; the assay was immunoSEQ multiplex PCR. The sample lists more than 75,000 clones, around 84% occurring once. Sample: peripheral blood, taken from a patient treated with radiotherapy plus ipilimumab. These receptors were taken from a human donor with non-small cell lung cancer who had stable disease on radiotherapy plus ipilimumab.

V is TRBV30 and J is TRBJ1-6; a possible D gene is TRBD1 (6 bases). The V and J ends lost 1 base and 9 bases respectively, with 16 bases between them. This CDR3 spans 15 amino acids. Germline V CDR1 and CDR2: GTSNPN, SVGIG (reference sequence). CDR3 sequence (DNA): TGTGCCTGGAGTGCCCGGGGGGCCATGGGTTCACCCCTCCACTTT. Translating it yields CAWSARGAMGSPLHF.

The rearrangement links TRBV5-6 to TRBJ1-2, with TRBD1 matching 7 bases. The J segment lost 7 bases and the V segment lost 0 bases, leaving 9 bases of the junction unmatched. Germline values: CDR1 SGHDT, CDR2 YYEEEE. The CDR3 runs 15 residues. The CDR3 bases are TGTGCCAGCAGCTTGGTAGTAGGGGGCGGAGGTGGCTACACCTTC. Its protein product is CASSLVVGGGGGYTF.

The chain joins TRBV29-1 to TRBJ1-1; 11 nucleotides match TRBD1. CDR1 and CDR2 from the germline V gene are SQVTM and ANQGSEA. This CDR3 contains 14 residues. V gave up 6 bases and J gave up 4 bases; unmatched junction bases: 7. DNA of the CDR3: TGCAGCGTCGGTATGGACAGGGGGCGCACTGAAGCTTTCTTT. It codes for CSVGMDRGRTEAFF.

The chain has TRBV7-6 and TRBJ2-7; no firm D call. Germline-derived CDR1 and CDR2 are SGHVS and FNYEAQ. This CDR3 is built from 15 residues. V lost 3 bases and J 6 bases, leaving 18 bases between the germline ends. The CDR3 spells CASSLLPTNSGEQYF. The CDR3 DNA is TGTGCCAGCAGCTTGCTTCCGACGAATTCGGGCGAGCAGTACTTC.

V usage is TRBV10-2 and J usage is TRBJ2-2, with 10 bases matching TRBD1. V lost 8 bases, J lost 4 bases, and 1 base stayed unmatched. The CDR3 spans 13 residues. Germline V gene data show CDR1 as WSHSY and CDR2 as SAAADI. The CDR3 spells CASRDRGTGELFF. The CDR3 nucleotides are TGCGCCAGCCGGGACAGGGGCACCGGGGAGCTGTTTTTT.

The gene calls are TRBV18 and TRBJ1-3, with a tentative D call TRBD1 (6 bases). V was pared by 3 bases and J by 0 bases, with 12 bases between. This CDR3 is 16 amino acids long. The germline gives CDR1 KGHSH, CDR2 LQKENI. The CDR3 reads CASSPIEGGSGNTIYF. The CDR3, as DNA: TGTGCCAGCTCACCGATTGAGGGGGGCTCTGGAAACACCATATATTTT.

This clone came up once. The rearrangement uses TRBV7-8 and TRBJ1-6; TRBD1 is a possible D gene (6 bases). This CDR3 has 14 amino acids. Trimming removed 5 bases at V and 7 bases at J, with 12 bases between. The V gene's germline CDR1 is SGHVS and CDR2 FQNEAQ. This chain's CDR3 is CASSPRQENSPLHF. In nucleotides, the CDR3 is TGTGCCAGCAGCCCCAGACAGGAGAATTCACCCCTCCACTTT.

CDR3: CASRDRNTEAFF. The DNA for the CDR3 is TGTGCCAGTAGGGACAGGAACACTGAAGCTTTCTTT. This sequence joins TRBV19 and TRBJ1-1; D is possibly TRBD1 (6 bases). The CDR3 is made up of 12 amino acids. Per the germline V gene, CDR1 is LNHDA and CDR2 is SQIVND (reference sequence). Trimming shortened V by 6 bases and J by 1 base, and 6 bases separated the two germline ends.

CDR3 DNA sequence: TGTGCCAGCAGCCCGAGTCCGGGGGGCGGGGATACGCAGTATTTT. Its protein product is CASSPSPGGGDTQYF. The J gene is TRBJ2-3, the V gene TRBV9; D may be TRBD2 (7 bases). The germline V and J ends were trimmed by 4 bases and 6 bases, with 18 bases remaining between them. CDR3 length: 15 amino acids. Germline V gene data show CDR1 as SGDLS and CDR2 as YYNGEE.

With respect to this clone: This specimen includes other DNA sequences encoding the same CDR3. This chain joins TRBV28 and TRBJ2-7; no clear D gene. The CDR3 extends over 12 amino acids. V gave up 7 bases and J gave up 0 bases, with 7 bases separating them. Germline V gene data show CDR1 as MDHEN and CDR2 as SYDVKM. The CDR3 DNA sequence: TGTGCCAGCACTGCGAGCTCCTACGAGCAGTACTTC. Translated, it gives CASTASSYEQYF.

This rearrangement joins TRBV5-8 to TRBJ2-3; the match to TRBD2 covers 7 bases. V shed 4 bases, J shed 3 bases, and the junction held 5 bases outside the gene matches. The CDR3 loop spans 14 amino acids. In germline, CDR1 is SGHTS, CDR2 YDEGEE. CDR3 bases: TGTGCCAGCAGCAACTACGGGGGGACAGATACGCAGTATTTT. Translating gives CASSNYGGTDTQYF.

The rearrangement uses TRBV6-1 and TRBJ2-5; TRBD2 matches 14 bases. Germline lookup yields CDR1 MNHNS and CDR2 SASEGT. The CDR3 is 15 amino acids. With V trimmed by 5 bases and J by 4 bases, 3 bases remained unmatched. Written as DNA, the CDR3 is TGTGCCAGCAGTAAGACTAGCGGGGGGGCAGAGACCCAGTACTTC. Its protein is CASSKTSGGAETQYF.

The V and J genes are TRBV28 and TRBJ2-2, with 7 nucleotides matching TRBD2. The CDR3 spans 15 residues. V lost 3 bases and J lost 4; bases outside the gene matches: 5. Germline loops: CDR1 MDHEN, CDR2 SYDVKM. The CDR3 nucleotides read TGTGCCAGCAGTTTCGCGGGAGTCGGCACCGGGGAGCTGTTTTTT. Protein sequence: CASSFAGVGTGELFF.